These 14 T cell receptor beta chains came from one sample sequenced in a study of cytomegalovirus exposure and HLA in healthy donors. PCR was performed using 60 Vbeta and 13 Jbeta primers. Libraries were prepared by immunoSEQ multiplex PCR; TCRdb keeps only in-frame clonotypes and omits some of them. This table holds 200,000 to 250,000 clones, more than 75% found once. The sample consisted of PBMCs. Receptors were obtained from a woman in her thirties or forties in good health and CMV-seropositive.

The rearrangement uses TRBV9 and TRBJ1-3; D not certain. V dropped 7 bases and J dropped 1 base, with 3 bases sitting between them. The germline gives CDR1 SGDLS, CDR2 YYNGEE. The CDR3 is 11 amino acids. In DNA form, the CDR3 reads TGTGCCAGCCAATCTGGAAACACCATATATTTT. It codes for CASQSGNTIYF.

The chain is built from TRBV19 and TRBJ1-2; 8 nucleotides align to TRBD1. The CDR3 covers 13 residues. Unmatched junction bases numbered 4, after V lost 2 bases and J lost 8 bases. Germline loops: CDR1 LNHDA, CDR2 SQIVND (reference sequence). CDR3 amino acids: CASSINTGGGYTF. The CDR3 DNA is TGTGCCAGTAGTATAAATACAGGGGGAGGCTACACCTTC.

This clone was observed a handful of times. The chain uses TRBV6-4 and TRBJ2-1; TRBD2 aligns across 11 bases. V trimming: 9 bases; J trimming: 2 bases; junction bases outside the gene matches: 6. The CDR3 sequence is 15 residues long. CDR1 and CDR2 from the germline V gene are MRHNA and SNTAGT. Here the CDR3 DNA reads TGTGCCAGTCGGCCACTAGCGGGAGCCTACAATGAGCAGTTCTTC. Translated: CASRPLAGAYNEQFF.

Concerning this clone itself: The germline gene is not matched at one end of the junction; a read error may be the cause. Other DNA sequences in the same sample also yield this CDR3. The chain links TRBV2 to TRBJ1-5; D is uncertain. CDR3 length: 15 residues. Germline lookup yields CDR1 SNHLY and CDR2 FYNNEI. CDR3 in amino acids: CASSEFPVSNQPQHF. As DNA, the CDR3 is TGTGCCAGCAGTGAATTCCCAGTTAGCAATCAGCCCCAACATTTT.

The J gene is TRBJ2-1, the V gene TRBV7-9; tentative D call: TRBD1 (6 bases). Looked up from germline, CDR1 is SEHNR and CDR2 is FQNEAQ (reference sequence). The CDR3 extends over 14 amino acids. With 0 bases removed from V and 5 bases from J, the gap between germline ends came to 8 bases. CDR3 amino acids: CASSLAQGHNEQFF. CDR3 in DNA: TGTGCCAGCAGCTTAGCACAGGGTCACAATGAGCAGTTCTTC.

The chain combines TRBV4-3 with TRBJ2-7, with D perhaps TRBD1 (6 bases). Germline lookup yields CDR1 LGHNA and CDR2 YSLEER. V lost 4 bases, J lost 5 bases, and 21 bases lay in between. The CDR3 covers 16 residues. The CDR3, as DNA: TGCGCCAGCAGCCCACGCCTAGGACAGTCGGTCAACGAGCAGTACTTC. Translated: CASSPRLGQSVNEQYF.

This chain uses TRBV6-1 with TRBJ2-1; 7 bases are a match to TRBD1. The ends lost 8 bases at V and 4 bases at J; junction bases unmatched: 11. Germline loops: CDR1 MNHNS, CDR2 SASEGT. There are 15 residues in the CDR3. The CDR3 loop is CASSVRQGVYNEQFF. The DNA of the CDR3 is TGTGCCAGCTCCGTACGGCAGGGGGTTTACAATGAGCAGTTCTTC.

The V call is TRBV7-2, the J call TRBJ1-2; no clear D gene. Germline CDR1 SGHTA, CDR2 FQGNSA. The CDR3 totals 13 residues. V gave up 5 bases and J gave up 8 bases, with 15 bases separating them. CDR3 bases: TGTGCCAGCAGCACGAGGGAACTAGGAGGCTACACCTTC. Amino acid sequence: CASSTRELGGYTF. Full variable domain (outside the CDR3, taken from reference TRBV7-2 and TRBJ1-2): GAGVSQSPSNKVTEKGKDVELRCDPISGHTALYWYRQSLGQGLEFLIYFQGNSAPDKSGLPSDRFSAERTGGSVSTLTIQRTQQEDSAVYLCASSTRELGGYTFGSGTRLTVV.

The V gene is TRBV7-9, the J gene TRBJ2-7; 10 bases match TRBD2. Germline V gives CDR1 SEHNR, CDR2 FQNEAQ (reference sequence). This CDR3 region has 14 residues. Trimming took 5 bases from V and 4 from J; bases not matched to a gene: 5. As DNA, the CDR3 is TGTGCCAGCAGCCCTAGGACTAGCGGTTACGAGCAGTACTTC. Encoded protein: CASSPRTSGYEQYF.

The V and J genes are TRBV6-1 and TRBJ1-1, with D possibly being TRBD1 (6 bases). The germline gives CDR1 MNHNS, CDR2 SASEGT. This CDR3 has 14 amino acids. Trimming stripped 4 bases from V and 5 bases from J, with 14 bases between. As DNA, the CDR3 is TGTGCCAGCAGTGGTCCGGGACATGGGACTGAAGCTTTCTTT. Its translation: CASSGPGHGTEAFF.

The CDR3 region has the DNA TGTGCCAGCAGTAAGGTGGGACACCCCACCGGGGAGCTGTTTTTT. It is translated as CASSKVGHPTGELFF. The rearrangement links TRBV27 to TRBJ2-2; TRBD1 is a possible D gene (6 bases). Germline loops: CDR1 MNHEY, CDR2 SMNVEV (reference sequence). The length of the CDR3 is 15 residues. The V end was cut by 5 bases, the J end by 4 bases, with 14 bases between.

The V gene is TRBV11-2, the J gene TRBJ2-6, with TRBD2 identical over 7 bases. V trimming: 3 bases; J trimming: 2 bases; junction bases outside the gene matches: 1. Germline V gene data show CDR1 as SGHAT and CDR2 as FQNNGV. The CDR3 is 15 amino acids. CDR3 sequence reads: CASSLAGAGANVLTF. CDR3 DNA: TGTGCCAGCAGCTTGGCGGGGGCTGGGGCCAACGTCCTGACTTTC.

The V gene is TRBV10-2, the J gene TRBJ2-1; TRBD2 aligns across 12 bases. J gave up 8 bases and V 8 bases, and 7 bases lay outside the gene matches. Per the germline V gene, CDR1 is WSHSY and CDR2 is SAAADI. The CDR3 loop spans 14 amino acids. The chain's CDR3 is CASSWTSGIDEQFF. DNA for the CDR3: TGCGCCAGCTCCTGGACTAGCGGGATAGATGAGCAGTTCTTC.

The J gene is TRBJ2-3, the V gene TRBV6-6, with TRBD2 matching over 7 bases. The CDR3 spans 16 residues. The germline V gene has CDR1 MNHNY and CDR2 SVGAGI (reference sequence). With V trimmed by 5 bases and J by 0 bases, 8 bases remained unmatched. The CDR3 coding sequence is TGTGCCAGCAGTCCCTCCCAGCGGGGTAGCACAGATACGCAGTATTTT. Its translation: CASSPSQRGSTDTQYF.